Here is one T cell receptor (beta chain) with its context. The CDR3 extends over 15 amino acids. CDR1 is LGHNA, CDR2 YSLEER, per germline. V trimming: 0 bases; J trimming: 2 bases; junction bases outside the gene matches: 1. Method: immunoSEQ multiplex PCR; TCRdb's copy keeps in-frame clones and lacks some. The sample includes 200,000 to 250,000 clones, 88% of them seen just once. This sample stems from a study of blood T cell repertoires in COVID-19. Study background: The analysed material was cDNA or gDNA that came from T cells, B-cell-depleted T cells, or PBMCs.

The sequence derives from a woman in her 30s who had recovered from COVID-19. The sample consisted of PBMCs or T cells enriched from blood (not recorded which). The V and J genes are TRBV4-3 and TRBJ1-5; 7 bases fit TRBD1. CDR3 amino acids: CASSQDGQGNQPQHF. The CDR3 coding sequence is TGCGCCAGCAGCCAAGACGGACAGGGCAATCAGCCCCAGCATTTT.